This TCR beta chain stems from a study of a mutant IDH1 vaccine in newly diagnosed glioma. At the level of the study: Across weeks 1, 3, 5, 7, 11, 15, 19 and 23, patients received a vaccination each time, eight in all. Vaccine dosing followed radiotherapy by 4-6 weeks, or accompanied temozolomide cycles. Study observations and caveats: Top peripheral T cell clonotype shifts appeared unrelated to pseudoprogression.

The repertoire was sequenced with immunoSEQ multiplex PCR; TCRdb's copy has only in-frame clones and lacks some. The table has 35,000 to 45,000 clones, approximately 80% seen once. Time point in this sample: week 5, during vaccination. Vaccination used 300 ug of mutant IDH1 20-mer peptide per dose, with topical imiquimod. Astrocytomas that were new, WHO grade 3 or 4, IDH1-mutant and ATRX-lost were present in the donors. The CDR3 is 13 amino acids. The germline gives CDR1 MNHEY, CDR2 SVGAGI. As for this clone: What it recognizes is unknown. At one end the junction does not follow the germline gene, possibly because of a read error.

J is TRBJ1-2 and V is TRBV6-5; TRBD1 is a possible D gene (5 bases). The source of this sequence is a man aged 45 to 65 with glioma. Sequenced here: PBMCs, sampled from a glioma patient whose treatment included an IDH1 peptide vaccine. The CDR3 loop reads CASSYGAGGPLGF. Here the CDR3 DNA reads TGTGCCAGCAGTTATGGGGCAGGAGGGCCCCTTGGCTTC.